The sequence of this T cell receptor (beta chain) was determined in a study of shared T cell receptors in the human thymus. The protocol was immunoSEQ multiplex PCR, while the TCRdb copy is restricted to in-frame clones and leaves out a portion. Of hundreds of thousands of clones listed, 88% were seen once; the top ten hold around 0.01%. The sample holds one count of this clone. Germline V gene data show CDR1 as SNHLY and CDR2 as FYNNEI. This CDR3 comprises 16 residues. Trimming cost V 6 bases and J 0 bases, with 14 bases left between them. These data are also associated with another study on human thymus T cells. From that paper: Donation came from healthy Finnish infants having corrective surgery for congenital heart defects. Resections obtained during corrective heart surgery supplied the thymus tissue. Gene usage for V and J segments appeared biased in thymic and blood repertoires. There were highly overlapping thymic repertoires among unrelated individuals, as related research reported.

Material: thymocytes. The clonotype was recovered from a boy under two years old with a congenital heart defect. The genes are TRBV2 and TRBJ1-4; TRBD1 is a possible D gene (5 bases). As DNA, the CDR3 is TGTGCCAGCAGGGTCCGAAAAGGGGCAACTAATGAAAAACTGTTTTTT. This encodes CASRVRKGATNEKLFF.